This entry is about one T cell receptor (beta chain). TCRdb's table, derived via immunoSEQ multiplex PCR, lists solely in-frame clones and lacks some. The sample lists some 150,000 clones; roughly 94% were seen once. Trimming stripped 3 bases from V and 5 bases from J, with 14 bases between. Germline V gives CDR1 SGDLS, CDR2 YYNGEE. CDR3 size: 15 residues. This sample is drawn from a study of control samples from healthy donors and cancer patients. Sequences were obtained from PBMCs. This chain connects TRBV9 to TRBJ2-2; weak D call: TRBD1 (6 bases). This sequence was found in a man in his sixties with colorectal cancer. CDR3 nucleotide sequence: TGTGCCAGCAGCGGCAGGGGAAAGGGAACCGGGGAGCTGTTTTTT. Protein sequence: CASSGRGKGTGELFF. Supplemented by reference TRBV9 and TRBJ2-2, the full variable domain reads DSGVTQTPKHLITATGQRVTLRCSPRSGDLSVYWYQQSLDQGLQFLIQYYNGEERAKGNILERFSAQQFPDLHSELNLSSLELGDSALYFCASSGRGKGTGELFFGEGSRLTVL.